This TCR beta chain comes out of a study of regulatory T cells in long-lasting Graves disease. Study-level points and caveats: Thyroid tissue was not studied; only peripheral blood was.

The CDR3 runs 13 residues. The germline CDR1 and CDR2 sequences are GTSNPN and SVGIG (reference sequence). Through Arm-PCR of CDR3 regions and iRepertoire HTBI primers, TCR beta libraries were built. TCRdb recomputed calls from the multiplex PCR reads with MiXCR, one row per CDR3 protein. Of 350,000 to 400,000 distinct CDR3 sequences listed, under 20% are singletons. The table lists this clonotype with a count of one. Its antigen is not known. With a much larger clone just one base away, this may be a read error. Time point meaning: newly diagnosed GD, antithyroid drugs for less than 3 months. The authors made the TCR library using RNA they extracted from PBMCs. This sample was also put to use in a study of T cells in Graves' hyperthyroidism and ophthalmopathy. That investigation notes: When the TCR CDR3 underwent first-round RT-PCR, the HTBI primer set was used.

This TCR derives from a woman younger than 35 with Graves disease. The chain joins TRBV30 to TRBJ2-1, with 7 bases aligning to TRBD1. The J call could be wrong; TRBJ2-5 is a better fit for the DNA end. Here the sequenced sample was peripheral blood mononuclear cells (PBMCs), taken at new diagnosis, from a patient treated with antithyroid drugs. This chain's CDR3 is CAWSTGAQETQYF. CDR3 bases: TGTGCCTGGAGTACAGGGGCCCAAGAGACCCAGTACTTC.